A selection of T cell receptor beta chains follows, all from one sample in a study of cytomegalovirus exposure and HLA in healthy donors. Only in-frame clones appear in the TCRdb table, and some are missing; sequencing was by immunoSEQ multiplex PCR. The sample lists some 98,000 clones, roughly 77% seen once, with about 1.5% in the top ten. Sequencing was done on a sample of PBMCs. These receptors were collected from a man aged 40-49 years in good health and CMV-seronegative. The CDR3 runs from the conserved cysteine through the conserved F or W. D genes are given only for firm matches. The size entry is marked missing in some rows and otherwise reads once, few, many or a size class.

V gene	D gene	clone size	J gene	CDR3 protein	CDR3 DNA
TRBV2	NA	NA	TRBJ1-5	CASSVEYNQPQHF	TGTGCCAGCAGTGTGGAGTACAATCAGCCCCAGCATTTT
TRBV6-1	TRBD1	NA	TRBJ1-4	CASSVDRGNEKLFF	TGTGCCAGCAGCGTAGACAGGGGCAATGAAAAACTGTTTTTT
TRBV5-6	NA	NA	TRBJ1-2	CASRKNGGVRGSGYTF	TGTGCCAGCAGGAAAAATGGCGGGGTTAGGGGTAGTGGCTACACCTTC
TRBV5-4	NA	NA	TRBJ2-1	CASRTDMVSYNEQFF	TGTGCCAGCAGAACCGACATGGTCTCCTACAATGAGCAGTTCTTC
TRBV4-1	TRBD2	NA	TRBJ2-1	CASSQKSSGGQDEQFF	TGCGCCAGCAGCCAAAAGAGTAGCGGGGGGCAGGATGAGCAGTTCTTC
TRBV6-5	NA	NA	TRBJ1-4	CASSYGGRVGEKLFF	TGTGCCAGCAGTTACGGGGGCAGGGTGGGGGAAAAACTGTTTTTT
TRBV7-9	TRBD1	few	TRBJ2-3	CASSSGTGYTDTQYF	TGTGCCAGCAGCTCCGGGACAGGCTACACAGATACGCAGTATTTT
TRBV25-1	TRBD1	once	TRBJ2-4	CASSEGGTGSLNIQYF	TGTGCCAGCAGTGAAGGGGGGACAGGGTCCCTAAACATTCAGTACTTC
TRBV6-1	TRBD2	few	TRBJ2-5	CASSEKTSGVGIRETQYF	TGTGCCAGCAGTGAAAAGACTAGCGGGGTCGGTATCCGGGAGACCCAGTACTTC
TRBV4-3	NA	NA	TRBJ2-7	CASSQDPREQYF	TGCGCCAGCAGCCAAGATCCGCGCGAGCAGTACTTC